The entry that follows covers one TCR beta chain sequence. The clone's antigen remains unknown. Per-nucleotide qualities are absent, and no much larger clonotype sits a single base away. Library method: multiplex PCR. The sequencing machine was an Illumina HiSeq 4000. TCR beta libraries were built with iRepertoire HTBI primers and Arm-PCR amplification of CDR3 regions. Before sequencing, the PCR products went through gel purification. Per the authors' processing: Gene usage analysis of CDR3 amino acid clonotypes relied on the roughly 67 TRBV and around 14 TRBJ segments identified across samples. COPE and FqMerger were used to merge the filtered high-quality paired reads into contigs. BLAST was used to align contigs to IMGT TRBV, TRBD and TRBJ reference genes, and CDR3 was defined according to IMGT. Any clonotype with a frequency above 0.1% was counted as a highly expanded clone. Shannon entropy was used to measure repertoire diversity, and the Gini coefficient was used to measure V-J evenness. Clonotypes shared by more than one individual were considered public. TCRdb applied fastp at Q25 and MiXCR to the public reads, then kept only in-frame beta chains. Merged by CDR3 protein, the rows form single entries marked with the most common genes and DNA. TCRdb's processing, not the authors' own work, is the source of the V and J calls. In this sample the table shows 350,000 to 450,000 distinct CDR3 sequences, about 15% of which occur a single time. Of the sample, around 17% falls within the top ten clones.

The time point label of this sample denotes: newly diagnosed GD, antithyroid drugs for less than 3 months. For both TCR sequencing and RNA sequencing, RNA was extracted from PBMCs in TRIzol. The diagnosis of Graves' disease followed American Thyroid Association guidelines. The patients came from an endocrinology department in Xi'an, China. Each patient gave 9 to 10 milliliters of peripheral blood, collected in an EDTA anticoagulant tube. PBMCs were isolated by Ficoll Paque Plus density gradient separation without further T cell sorting. An Agilent 2100 Bioanalyzer and agarose gel were used to assess RNA quality, and a NanoDrop 2000 was used to measure RNA concentration. V is shortened by 4 bases, J by 4 bases, and the region joining them spans 10 bases. The CDR3 measures 14 amino acids from cysteine to phenylalanine. Only the CDR3 DNA stays, 42 bases, in frame from base 1. In the germline V gene, CDR1 corresponds to MRHNA and CDR2 to SNTAGT.

The data belong to a study of regulatory T cells in long-lasting Graves disease (TCRdb year 2021). Turning to the overall study: Patients with newly diagnosed Graves' disease had been on antithyroid drugs for under 3 months. The study was registered as a clinical trial and conducted in China. Persistent Graves' disease patients were compared with newly diagnosed Graves' disease patients by peripheral blood TCR sequencing and RNA sequencing. A total of roughly 35 samples underwent TCR sequencing: about 13 from persistent and about 20 from newly diagnosed Graves' disease patients. The investigation overall reported the following: Sequencing and analysis were restricted to the TCR beta chain. As a limitation, the authors acknowledged that the small sample size may reduce accuracy. Persistent patients shared more public clonotypes among themselves (around 2,500) than newly diagnosed patients did (roughly 920). Because the primary lesion, thyroid tissue, could not be accessed, the study looked at peripheral blood alone. Lower TCR Shannon entropy and fewer highly expanded clones were observed in persistent Graves' disease patients than in newly diagnosed patients, which suggested clonal expansion. TRBV28, TRBJ1-2 and TRBJ2-5 were preferentially used in persistent disease, while TRBV20-1 and TRBJ2-1 were favored in newly diagnosed disease.

The sample was also linked to a second study, of T cells in Graves' hyperthyroidism and ophthalmopathy. Taken from the second paper: Stable Graves' hyperthyroidism was defined as no progression to ophthalmopathy during 18 months of follow-up. Hyperthyroidism patients were newly diagnosed, with disease duration under 2 months, and aged 18 to 65 years. Any patient with an uncontrolled infection, another autoimmune disease, pregnancy or lactation was excluded. Diagnoses were established on the basis of clinical symptoms, serum thyroxine and TRAb, thyroid ultrasound, and orbital computed tomography. For the first round of RT-PCR on the TCR CDR3, the HTBI primer set was used together with the Qiagen OneStep RT-PCR kit. Most expanded thyroid clonotypes (frequency above 0.001) were also detected in blood, suggesting blood repertoires may reflect thyroid immune responses. A model built on a 13 V-J signature distinguished ophthalmopathy from stable hyperthyroidism, reaching 85% to 90% sensitivity and about 81% specificity in cross-validation and 80%/75% in testing. In validation, the model predicted progression to ophthalmopathy with approximately 71% sensitivity and about 72% specificity, a median of 6.5 months before onset. To identify distinguishing TCR V-J signatures, a discovery cohort of 90 to 100 patients was used, comprising 40 to 45 with Graves' ophthalmopathy and some 60 with stable Graves' hyperthyroidism. Whether ophthalmopathy could be predicted prospectively was tested in an independent validation cohort made up of roughly 19 hyperthyroidism patients plus 17 patients who later progressed to ophthalmopathy. For training and testing, the 80 to 100 patients in the discovery cohort were randomly divided in a 7:3 ratio. In more than 5 Graves' hyperthyroidism patients, the study also compared T-cell repertoires from thyroid tissue with T-cell repertoires from blood. After sampling, hyperthyroidism patients received methimazole starting at 30 mg daily, and ophthalmopathy patients received high-dose intravenous methylprednisolone. A second multiplex PCR round built the libraries, followed by size selection and purification. Paired-end sequencing of the libraries was performed with 100 bp reads on an Illumina HiSeq2000. SOAPnuke was used to process the raw data, removing reads that contained adapters or uncalled bases, had a mean Phred below 15, or lacked an exact match to the constant primer or identifier. COPE v1.2.5 was used to merge the high-quality paired reads, and each unique nucleotide sequence was defined as a clonotype. Clonotypes were aligned to IMGT TRBV, TRBD and TRBJ reference segments using MiTCR v1.1. Analysis was restricted to V-J combinations with a frequency above 0.0001, which covered roughly 99% of repertoires. A TCS score was defined as the ratio of F50 (clonal expansion) to E x V (chaos), with BLOSUM62-based TCRdist applied between CDR3 peptides within each V-J. Welch's t-statistics and random forest reduced approximately 520 V-J features to 10 to 15, which were used in a naive Bayes classifier (R e1071). No statistical method was used to set the sample size in advance, and investigators knew the group allocation. TCR Vbeta CDR3 sequencing of 120 to 150 peripheral blood samples (fewer than 45 ophthalmopathy, 75 to 80 hyperthyroidism and approximately 17 progressor patients) is reported in the paper.

The receptor's source is a woman aged 25-40 years with Graves disease. Donor details come from another sample of the same person, matched by shared clones. The sample in question was peripheral blood mononuclear cells (PBMCs), obtained at new diagnosis, from a patient treated with antithyroid drugs. The sequence links TRBV6-4 to TRBJ2-2, with TRBD2 tentatively as D gene (5 bases match). The sequence in DNA is TGTGCCAGCAGTGCGGAGGCGGGCACCGGGGAGCTGTTTTTT. The encoded protein is CASSAEAGTGELFF.